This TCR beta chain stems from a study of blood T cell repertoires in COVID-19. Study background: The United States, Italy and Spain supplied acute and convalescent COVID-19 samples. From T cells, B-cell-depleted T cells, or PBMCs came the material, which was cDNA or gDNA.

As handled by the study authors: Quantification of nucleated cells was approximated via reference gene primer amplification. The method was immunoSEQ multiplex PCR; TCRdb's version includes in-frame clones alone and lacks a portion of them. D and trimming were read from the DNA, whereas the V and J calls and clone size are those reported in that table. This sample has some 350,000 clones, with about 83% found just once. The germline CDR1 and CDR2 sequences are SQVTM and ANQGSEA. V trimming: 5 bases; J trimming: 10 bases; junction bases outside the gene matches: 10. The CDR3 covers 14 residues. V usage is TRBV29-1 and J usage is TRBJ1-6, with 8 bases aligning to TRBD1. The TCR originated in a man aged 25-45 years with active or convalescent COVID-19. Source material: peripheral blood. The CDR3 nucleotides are TGCAGCGTTCGTGACAGGGGATTGGGATCACCCCTCCACTTT. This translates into CSVRDRGLGSPLHF.